This T cell receptor (beta chain) derives from a study of graft-versus-host responses after intestinal transplantation. The wider study: Those transplanted obtained multivisceral, liver-intestinal, or isolated intestinal grafts. Whole-study findings and limits: GvH clones appeared in recipient marrow, some first in ileum or blood. Early post-transplant HvG declines tracked with peak circulating GvH clone levels. Individuals who had graft-donor T cell macrochimerism had allografts that showed high graft-versus-host to host-versus-graft clonal ratios.

Data came from immunoSEQ multiplex PCR; TCRdb stores just in-frame clones and leaves some out. The sample lists over 100,000 clones, 85% to 95% occurring once. Germline V gene data show CDR1 as SGHVS and CDR2 as FNYEAQ. V lost 0 bases and J lost 1, with 6 bases in between. The CDR3 totals 14 residues. As to this clone: The antigen remains unidentified. This CDR3 is also generated by other DNA sequences in the sample.

The chain links TRBV7-6 to TRBJ1-1; D not resolved. The receptor comes from a human donor who received an intestinal transplant. Specimen: unstimulated CD8+ T cells sorted from spleen or lymph node cells, collected before intestinal transplant. The CDR3 DNA reads TGTGCCAGCAGCTTAGCGGCAGGGAACACTGAAGCTTTCTTT. The encoded protein is CASSLAAGNTEAFF.